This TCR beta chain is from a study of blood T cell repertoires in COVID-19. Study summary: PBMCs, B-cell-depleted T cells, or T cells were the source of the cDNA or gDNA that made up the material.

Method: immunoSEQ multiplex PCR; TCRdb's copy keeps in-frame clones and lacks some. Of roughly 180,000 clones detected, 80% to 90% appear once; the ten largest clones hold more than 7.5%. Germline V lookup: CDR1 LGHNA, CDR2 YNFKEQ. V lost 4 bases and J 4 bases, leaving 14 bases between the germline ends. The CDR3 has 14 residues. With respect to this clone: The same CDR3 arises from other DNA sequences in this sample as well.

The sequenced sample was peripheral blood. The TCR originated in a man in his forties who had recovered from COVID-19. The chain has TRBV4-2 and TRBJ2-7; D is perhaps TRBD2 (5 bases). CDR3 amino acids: CASSPGMYSYEQYF. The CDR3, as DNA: TGTGCCAGCAGCCCCGGGATGTACTCTTACGAGCAGTACTTC.